This T cell receptor (beta chain) is from a study of graft-versus-host responses after intestinal transplantation. Study at large: Recipients got multivisceral, liver-intestinal, or isolated intestinal transplants. Each recipient received anti-thymocyte globulin induction, then tacrolimus and steroids for approximately three years. Study observations and caveats: High graft-versus-host to host-versus-graft clonal ratios were seen in allografts of patients with graft-donor T cell macrochimerism.

Germline-derived CDR1 and CDR2 are MNHNY and SVGAGI (reference sequence). Trimming removed 7 bases from V and 2 bases from J, with 8 bases in between. The CDR3 spans 12 residues. Profiled with immunoSEQ multiplex PCR; TCRdb holds only in-frame clones, not every one. Of about 110,000 clones in the sample, 85% to 95% were seen once. This clone occurred once. Its antigen is still unknown. This rearrangement joins TRBV6-6 to TRBJ1-1; unclear D gene. The sequence came from a human donor who was the organ donor for an intestinal transplant. Sequenced material: unstimulated CD4+ T cells sorted from spleen or lymph node cells, taken before transplant. DNA for the CDR3: TGTGCCAGCACCCCCTTAAACACTGAAGCTTTCTTT. Translating gives CASTPLNTEAFF.